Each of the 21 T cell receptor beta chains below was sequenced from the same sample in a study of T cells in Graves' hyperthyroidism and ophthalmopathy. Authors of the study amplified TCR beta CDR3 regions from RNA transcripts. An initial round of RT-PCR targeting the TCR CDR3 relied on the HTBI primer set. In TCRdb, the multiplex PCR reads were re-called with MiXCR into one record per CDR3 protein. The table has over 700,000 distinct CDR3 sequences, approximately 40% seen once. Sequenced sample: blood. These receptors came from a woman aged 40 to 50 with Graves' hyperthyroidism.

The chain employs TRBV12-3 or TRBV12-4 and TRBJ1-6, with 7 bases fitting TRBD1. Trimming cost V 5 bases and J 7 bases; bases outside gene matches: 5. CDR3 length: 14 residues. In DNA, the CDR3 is TGTGCCAGCAGTGTATCGGGACAGAATTCACCCCTCCACTTT. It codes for CASSVSGQNSPLHF.

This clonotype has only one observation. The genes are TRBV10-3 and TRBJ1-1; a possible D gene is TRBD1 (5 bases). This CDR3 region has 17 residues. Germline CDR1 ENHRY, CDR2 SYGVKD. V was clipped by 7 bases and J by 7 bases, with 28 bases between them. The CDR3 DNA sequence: TGTGCCATCACCCGAGGGGAAGGGGTAGGGGTAAGCAGTGAAGCTTTCTTT. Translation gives CAITRGEGVGVSSEAFF.

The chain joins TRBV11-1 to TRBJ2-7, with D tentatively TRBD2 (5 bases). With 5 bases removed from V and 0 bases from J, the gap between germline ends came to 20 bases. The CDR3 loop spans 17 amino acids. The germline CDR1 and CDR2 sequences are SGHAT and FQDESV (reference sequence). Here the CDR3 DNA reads TGTGCCAGCAGCCAAAGGACTCGGCGGGTTCCCTCCTACGAGCAGTACTTC. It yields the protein CASSQRTRRVPSYEQYF.

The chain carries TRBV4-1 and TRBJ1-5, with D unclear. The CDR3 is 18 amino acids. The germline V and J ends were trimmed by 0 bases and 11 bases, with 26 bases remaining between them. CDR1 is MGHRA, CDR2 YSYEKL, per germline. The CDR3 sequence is CASSQDRGIAVAQETQHF. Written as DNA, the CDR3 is TGCGCCAGCAGCCAAGATCGTGGGATAGCGGTCGCCCAAGAGACCCAGCATTTT.

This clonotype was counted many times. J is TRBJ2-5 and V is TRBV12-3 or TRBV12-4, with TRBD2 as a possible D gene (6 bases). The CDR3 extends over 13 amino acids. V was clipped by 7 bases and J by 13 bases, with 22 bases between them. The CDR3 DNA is TGTGCCAGCACTACTAGCAGCGGTCCCAGCCGGTACTTC. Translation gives CASTTSSGPSRYF.

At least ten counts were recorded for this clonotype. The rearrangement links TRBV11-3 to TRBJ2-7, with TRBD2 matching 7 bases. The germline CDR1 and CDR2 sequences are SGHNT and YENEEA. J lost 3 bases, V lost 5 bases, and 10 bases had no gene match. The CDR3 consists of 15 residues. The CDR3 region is CASSEGKGGLYEQYF. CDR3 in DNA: TGTGCCAGCAGCGAGGGAAAGGGAGGGCTCTACGAGCAGTACTTC.

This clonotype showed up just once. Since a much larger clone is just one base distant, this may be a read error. CDR3 sequence: CASSTQQGSNQPQHF. CDR3 sequence (DNA): TGTGCCAGTAGTACCCAACAGGGGAGCAATCAGCCCCAGCATTTT. The V and J genes are TRBV19 and TRBJ1-5, with TRBD1 matching over 7 bases. The ends lost 4 bases at V and 1 base at J; junction bases unmatched: 4. The CDR3 runs 15 residues. CDR1 and CDR2 from the germline V gene are LNHDA and SQIVND (reference sequence).

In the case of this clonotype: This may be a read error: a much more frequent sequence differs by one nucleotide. DNA of the CDR3: TGCAGCGTTGAGAACGCCAGACTAGCGGTCTACGAGCAGTACTTC. Amino acids: CSVENARLAVYEQYF. V usage is TRBV29-1 and J usage is TRBJ2-7; 9 bases align to TRBD2. This CDR3 is built from 15 residues. In germline, CDR1 is SQVTM, CDR2 ANQGSEA. The ends lost 3 bases at V and 3 bases at J; junction bases unmatched: 9.

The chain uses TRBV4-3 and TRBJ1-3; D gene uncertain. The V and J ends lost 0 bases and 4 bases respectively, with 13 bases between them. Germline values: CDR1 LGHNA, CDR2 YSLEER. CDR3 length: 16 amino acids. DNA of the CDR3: TGCGCCAGCAGCCAAGATGGTTCGGTGAAGGGAAACACCATATATTTT. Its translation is CASSQDGSVKGNTIYF.

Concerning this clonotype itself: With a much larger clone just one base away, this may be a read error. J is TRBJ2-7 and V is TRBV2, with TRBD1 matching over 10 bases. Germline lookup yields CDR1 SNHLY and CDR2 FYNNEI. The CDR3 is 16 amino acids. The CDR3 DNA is TGTGCCAGCAGTAGACAGGGGGCCGTTTCGGCCTACGGGCAGTACTTC. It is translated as CASSRQGAVSAYGQYF.

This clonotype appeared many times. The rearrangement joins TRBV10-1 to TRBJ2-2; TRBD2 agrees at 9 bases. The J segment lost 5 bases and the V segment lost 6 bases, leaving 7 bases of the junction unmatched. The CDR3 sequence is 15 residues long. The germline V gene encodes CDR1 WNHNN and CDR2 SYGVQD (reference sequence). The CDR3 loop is CASSRTSDGTGELFF. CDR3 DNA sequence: TGCGCCAGCAGCCGGACTAGCGACGGAACCGGGGAGCTGTTTTTT.

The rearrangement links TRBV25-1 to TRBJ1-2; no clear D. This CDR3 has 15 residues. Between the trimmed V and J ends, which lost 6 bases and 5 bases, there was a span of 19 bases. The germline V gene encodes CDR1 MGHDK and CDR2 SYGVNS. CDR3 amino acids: CASSLEAPVEYGYTF. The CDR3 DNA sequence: TGTGCCAGCAGCTTGGAGGCACCGGTAGAGTATGGCTACACCTTC.

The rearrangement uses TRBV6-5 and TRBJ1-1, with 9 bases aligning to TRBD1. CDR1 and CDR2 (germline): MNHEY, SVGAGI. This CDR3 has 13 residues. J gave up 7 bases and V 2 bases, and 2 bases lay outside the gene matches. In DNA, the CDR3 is TGTGCCAGCAGTTACACAGGGGGCGGTGAAGCTTTCTTT. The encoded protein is CASSYTGGGEAFF.

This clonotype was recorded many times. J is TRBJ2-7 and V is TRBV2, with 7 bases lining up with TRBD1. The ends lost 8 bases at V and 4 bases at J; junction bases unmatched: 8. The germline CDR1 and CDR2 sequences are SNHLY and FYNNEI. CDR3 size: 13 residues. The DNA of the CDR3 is TGTGCCAGCGACAGGGACATTGGGTACGAGCAGTACTTC. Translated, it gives CASDRDIGYEQYF.

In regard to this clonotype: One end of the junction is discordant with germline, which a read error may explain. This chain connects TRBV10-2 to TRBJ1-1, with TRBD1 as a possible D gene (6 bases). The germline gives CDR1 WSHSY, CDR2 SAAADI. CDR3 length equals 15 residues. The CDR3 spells CASSPRQVAATEAFF. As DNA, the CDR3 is TGTGCCAGCTCACCACGACAGGTAGCGGCCACTGAAGCTTTCTTT.

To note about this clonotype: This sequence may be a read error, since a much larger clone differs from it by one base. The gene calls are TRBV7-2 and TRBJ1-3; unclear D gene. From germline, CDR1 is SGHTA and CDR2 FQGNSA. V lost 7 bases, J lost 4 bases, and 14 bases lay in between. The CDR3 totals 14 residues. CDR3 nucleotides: TGTGCCAGCAAAGAACCGGGCCGCGGAAACACCATATATTTT. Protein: CASKEPGRGNTIYF.

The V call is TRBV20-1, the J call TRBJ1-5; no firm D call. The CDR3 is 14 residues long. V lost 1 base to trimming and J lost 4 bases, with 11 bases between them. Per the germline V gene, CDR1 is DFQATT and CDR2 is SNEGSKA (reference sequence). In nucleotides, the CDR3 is TGCAGTGCTAGAGCTGCACCACGGAATCAGCCCCAGCATTTT. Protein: CSARAAPRNQPQHF.

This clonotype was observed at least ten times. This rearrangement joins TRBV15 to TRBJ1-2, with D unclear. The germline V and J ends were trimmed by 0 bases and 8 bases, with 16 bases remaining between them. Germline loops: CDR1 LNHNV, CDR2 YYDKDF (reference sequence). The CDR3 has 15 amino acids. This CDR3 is CATSRDADLTRGYTF. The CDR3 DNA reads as TGTGCCACCAGCAGAGATGCCGACCTTACGAGGGGCTACACCTTC.

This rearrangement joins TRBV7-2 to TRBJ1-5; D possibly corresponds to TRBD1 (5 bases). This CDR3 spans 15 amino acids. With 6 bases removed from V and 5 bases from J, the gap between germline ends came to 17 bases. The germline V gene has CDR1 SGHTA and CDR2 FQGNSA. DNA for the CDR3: TGTGCCAGCAGTTCAAATGGACAAGGGGATCAGCCCCAGCATTTT. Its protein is CASSSNGQGDQPQHF.

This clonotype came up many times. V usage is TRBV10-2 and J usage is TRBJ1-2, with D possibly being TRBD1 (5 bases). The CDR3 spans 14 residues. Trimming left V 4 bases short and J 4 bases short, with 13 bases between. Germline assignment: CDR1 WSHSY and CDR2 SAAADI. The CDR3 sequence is CASSGGREAYGYTF. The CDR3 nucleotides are TGCGCCAGCAGTGGAGGCAGGGAAGCCTATGGCTACACCTTC.

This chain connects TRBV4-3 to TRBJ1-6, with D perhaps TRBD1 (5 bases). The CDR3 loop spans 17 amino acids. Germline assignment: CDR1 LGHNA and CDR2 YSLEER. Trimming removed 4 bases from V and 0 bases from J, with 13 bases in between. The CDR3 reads CASSPHGGSSYNSPLHF. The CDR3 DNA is TGCGCCAGCAGCCCTCATGGGGGGAGCTCCTATAATTCACCCCTCCACTTT.